The clone carrying this TCR beta chain appeared a few times. What it recognizes is unknown. Some clones are missing from TCRdb's copy, which holds only in-frame ones; the method was immunoSEQ multiplex PCR. The sample shows roughly 50,000 clones, around nine tenths of them seen only once. The donors formed part of the approximately 120-subject validation cohort, distinct from the roughly 700-subject first cohort. This sample was taken from a study of cytomegalovirus exposure and HLA in healthy donors. Study at large: The 120 validation repertoires, a later analysis reported, used the same platform as the roughly 730 repertoires from the first cohort. Findings of the study overall: One later analysis, an examination of the roughly 130 validation repertoires, found that first-cohort TCR clusters tended to co-occur in them. Across donors, most TCRs were seen rarely, yet some public ones were widespread.

The CDR3 is 14 residues long. The germline gives CDR1 SEHNR, CDR2 FQNEAQ (reference sequence). V was cut by 7 bases and J by 2 bases, with 13 bases left in between. The sample consisted of PBMCs. The genes are TRBV7-9 and TRBJ2-3, with a possible D match to TRBD1 (5 bases). The sequence came from a young man in good health and CMV-seronegative. The CDR3 is CASNKGPATDTQYF. In DNA form, the CDR3 reads TGTGCCAGCAACAAGGGGCCGGCCACAGATACGCAGTATTTT.